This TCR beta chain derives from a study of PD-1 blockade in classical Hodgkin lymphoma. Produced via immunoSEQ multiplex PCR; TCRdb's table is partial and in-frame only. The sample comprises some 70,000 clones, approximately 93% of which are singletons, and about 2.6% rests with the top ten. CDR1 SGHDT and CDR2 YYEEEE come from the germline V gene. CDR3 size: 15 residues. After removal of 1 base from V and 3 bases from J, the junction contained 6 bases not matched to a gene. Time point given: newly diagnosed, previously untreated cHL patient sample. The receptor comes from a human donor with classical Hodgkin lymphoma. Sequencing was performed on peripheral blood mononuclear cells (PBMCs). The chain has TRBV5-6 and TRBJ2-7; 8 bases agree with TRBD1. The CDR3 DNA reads TGTGCCAGCAGCTTGTATGGACAGGGAGACTACGAGCAGTACTTC. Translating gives CASSLYGQGDYEQYF.